The 7 T cell receptor beta chains reported below all come from one sample, sequenced in a study of breast tumors, draining lymph nodes, adjacent tissues. Samples came from axillary lymph nodes draining the breast cancer. TCRdb re-called the multiplex PCR reads through MiXCR, storing one row per CDR3 protein. The sample holds about 180,000 distinct CDR3 sequences, about 30% seen once. What was sequenced was axillary lymph node tissue. All receptors derive from a female donor with breast cancer. Some clones in this sample may be carry-over from other donors' samples.

The sample holds many counts of this clonotype. V and J are TRBV5-1 and TRBJ2-3, with 11 nucleotides matching TRBD2. V lost 0 bases and J lost 2; bases outside the gene matches: 5. This CDR3 contains 17 residues. Germline V gives CDR1 SGHRS, CDR2 YFSETQ. CDR3 amino acids: CASSLGGTSGNTDTQYF. The CDR3, as DNA: TGCGCCAGCAGCTTGGGTGGGACTAGCGGAAACACAGATACGCAGTATTTT.

This clonotype came up many times. The chain carries TRBV4-1 and TRBJ2-1, with a possible D match to TRBD2 (6 bases). Trimming removed 1 base at V and 7 bases at J, with 17 bases between. This CDR3 has 16 amino acids. Germline V gene sequence: CDR1 MGHRA, CDR2 YSYEKL. CDR3 in amino acids: CASSQGDWPAVNEQFF. The CDR3 DNA follows: TGCGCCAGCAGCCAAGGGGACTGGCCAGCGGTTAATGAGCAGTTCTTC.

This clonotype was recorded many times. This sequence joins TRBV19 and TRBJ1-3, with D possibly TRBD1 on 5 matching bases. Trimming removed 4 bases from V and 0 bases from J, with 7 bases in between. This CDR3 has 14 residues. Per the germline V gene, CDR1 is LNHDA and CDR2 is SQIVND (reference sequence). The CDR3 loop reads CASSRTGSGNTIYF. The CDR3 DNA is TGTGCCAGTAGTAGAACAGGCTCTGGAAACACCATATATTTT.

This chain joins TRBV5-1 and TRBJ1-6; unclear D gene. V was pared by 1 base and J by 7 bases, with 6 bases between. The CDR3 is 13 amino acids. Looked up from germline, CDR1 is SGHRS and CDR2 is YFSETQ. In nucleotides, the CDR3 is TGCGCCAGCAGCTTGATTGGGAATTCACCCCTCCACTTT. This encodes CASSLIGNSPLHF.

The sample holds many counts of this clonotype. The chain employs TRBV29-1 and TRBJ2-7; a weak D match, TRBD1 (5 bases). This CDR3 has 13 amino acids. V lost 4 bases to trimming and J lost 3 bases, with 13 bases between them. CDR1 is SQVTM, CDR2 ANQGSEA, per germline. The CDR3 DNA reads as TGCAGCGTTGGTGGGGCGGCTCGCTACGAGCAGTACTTC. Translating it yields CSVGGAARYEQYF.

As concerns this clonotype: Without the conserved terminal phenylalanine or tryptophan, this CDR3 likely stems from a read error. This sequence joins TRBV6-6 and TRBJ1-2; the match to TRBD1 covers 9 bases. With 4 bases clipped from V and 4 bases from J, the junction kept 4 bases outside the gene matches. Germline loops: CDR1 MNHNY, CDR2 SVGAGI (reference sequence). This CDR3 is built from 14 residues. The CDR3 DNA sequence: TGTGCCAGCAGTTCTACAGGGGGCGGCTATGGCTACACCCTC. As protein: CASSSTGGGYGYTL.

A single count supports this clonotype. Here the CDR3 reads CASSPPGLAGGTGELFF. Written as DNA, the CDR3 is TGTGCCAGCTCACCACCCGGACTAGCGGGAGGGACCGGGGAGCTGTTTTTT. V usage is TRBV18 and J usage is TRBJ2-2; 15 bases fit TRBD2. In germline, CDR1 is KGHSH, CDR2 LQKENI. V was pared by 0 bases and J by 5 bases, with 1 base of the junction left unmatched. CDR3 length: 17 amino acids. Using reference TRBV18 and TRBJ2-2 for the parts outside the CDR3, the full variable domain is NAGVMQNPRHLVRRRGQEARLRCSPMKGHSHVYWYRQLPEEGLKFMVYLQKENIIDESGMPKERFSAEFPKEGPSILRIQQVVRGDSAAYFCASSPPGLAGGTGELFFGEGSRLTVL.